This T cell receptor (beta chain) was recorded in a study of blood T cell repertoires in COVID-19. Original analysis: The authors estimated nucleated cell counts from reference gene primer amplification. Assay used: immunoSEQ multiplex PCR; TCRdb lists only in-frame clones, some missing. From that table come the V and J calls and clone size; the DNA was used to work out D and trimming. The table lists 360,000 or so clones, roughly 91% of them singletons. This clone occurred a few times. In the same sample, other DNA sequences code for this CDR3. The ends lost 0 bases at V and 5 bases at J; junction bases unmatched: 2. The CDR3 totals 15 residues. Germline V gene lookup returns CDR1 SGHRS and CDR2 YFSETQ. Two negative PCRs, clearance, or symptom resolution had been documented for recovered Cohort 3 donors.

The source material was PBMCs or T cells enriched from blood (not recorded which). The V and J genes are TRBV5-1 and TRBJ1-4; TRBD1 matches 9 bases. The TCR originated in a woman aged 25 to 45 who had recovered from COVID-19. The CDR3 nucleotides are TGCGCCAGCAGCTTGGCCGGGACAGGGAATGAAAAACTGTTTTTT. It translates to CASSLAGTGNEKLFF.